Each of the 4 T cell receptor beta chains below was sequenced from the same sample in a study of radiotherapy plus CTLA-4 blockade in lung cancer. Only in-frame clones appear in the TCRdb table, and some are missing; sequencing was by immunoSEQ multiplex PCR. The sample shows some 50,000 clones, roughly four fifths of them seen only once. Material: peripheral blood, obtained from a patient treated with radiotherapy plus ipilimumab. The receptors here all came from a human donor with non-small cell lung cancer whose response to radiotherapy plus ipilimumab could not be evaluated.

The chain couples TRBV4-2 to TRBJ1-1; 9 bases are a match to TRBD1. CDR1 LGHNA and CDR2 YNFKEQ come from the germline V gene. The CDR3 length is 15 residues. With 0 bases clipped from V and 5 bases from J, the junction kept 4 bases outside the gene matches. As DNA, the CDR3 is TGTGCCAGCAGCCAAGAAGATGGACAGGGGACTGAAGCTTTCTTT. Protein: CASSQEDGQGTEAFF.

The chain couples TRBV30 to TRBJ1-5, with 7 bases that match TRBD1. This CDR3 is built from 14 residues. Germline lookup yields CDR1 GTSNPN and CDR2 SVGIG (reference sequence). The V gene end was trimmed by 2 bases and the J gene end by 1 base; junction bases not matched to a gene: 2. CDR3 loop: CAWSPGQSNQPQHF. CDR3 bases: TGTGCCTGGAGTCCGGGACAGAGCAATCAGCCCCAGCATTTT.

This clone was observed a few times. The chain couples TRBV30 to TRBJ2-1; 8 nucleotides agree with TRBD2. Germline V gene sequence: CDR1 GTSNPN, CDR2 SVGIG (reference sequence). The CDR3 loop spans 15 amino acids. Trimming removed 0 bases from V and 10 bases from J; junction bases left unmatched: 11. CDR3 sequence: CAWSVGAGELREQFF. The DNA of the CDR3 is TGTGCCTGGAGTGTAGGAGCGGGAGAGCTCCGGGAGCAGTTCTTC.

The rearrangement links TRBV12-5 to TRBJ2-7; D is undetermined. The germline V and J ends were trimmed by 2 bases and 4 bases, with 6 bases remaining between them. Germline CDR1 and CDR2: LGHNT and FRNRAP. CDR3 length: 12 amino acids. The DNA of the CDR3 is TGTGCTAGTGGTTTGCCGCGATACGAGCAGTACTTC. Protein product: CASGLPRYEQYF.